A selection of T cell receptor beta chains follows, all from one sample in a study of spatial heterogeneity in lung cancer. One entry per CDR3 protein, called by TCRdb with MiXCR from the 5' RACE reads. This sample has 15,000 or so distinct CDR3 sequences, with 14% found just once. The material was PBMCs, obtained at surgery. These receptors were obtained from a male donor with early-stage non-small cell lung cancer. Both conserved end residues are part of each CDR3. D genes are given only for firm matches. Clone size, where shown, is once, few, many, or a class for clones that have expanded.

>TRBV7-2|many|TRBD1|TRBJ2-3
TGTGCCAGCAGCCTCCGGACAGGAAAGCAGTATTTT
CASSLRTGKQYF
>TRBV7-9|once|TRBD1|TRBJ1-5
TGTGCCAGCAGCACCGGGACAGTGGGCAATCAGCCCCGGCATTTT
CASSTGTVGNQPRHF
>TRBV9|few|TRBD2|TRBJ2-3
TGTGCCAGCAGCCTAAGGGGACTATTGGATACGCAGTATTTT
CASSLRGLLDTQYF
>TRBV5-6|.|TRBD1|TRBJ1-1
TGTGCCAGCAGCTACACCGGGACAGGGGGCGCGAAGGCTTTCTTT
CASSYTGTGGAKAFF
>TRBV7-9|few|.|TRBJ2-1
TGTGCCAGCAGCTTTCCCCGCAGTGCGGGGAACAATGAGCAGTTCTTC
CASSFPRSAGNNEQFF
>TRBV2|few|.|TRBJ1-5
TGTGCCAGCAGTGAAAGGACAGTCAATCAGCCCCAGCATTTT
CASSERTVNQPQHF
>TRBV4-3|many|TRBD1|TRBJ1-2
TGCGCCAGCAGCCAAGATTGGGACAGCGGGCACTATGGCTACACCTTC
CASSQDWDSGHYGYTF
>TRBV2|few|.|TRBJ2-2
TGTGCCAGCATGGGGATGGGATTCGGGGAGCTGTTTTTT
CASMGMGFGELFF
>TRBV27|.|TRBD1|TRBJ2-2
TGTGCCAGCAGTTTAAACAAGTGGCAGGGGGCCCCCGGGGAGCTGTTTTTT
CASSLNKWQGAPGELFF
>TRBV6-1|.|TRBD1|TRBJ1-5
TGTGCCAGCTCCCGAGCCGGGACAGGGCCTTTCACAGATACGCAGCATTTT
CASSRAGTGPFTDTQHF
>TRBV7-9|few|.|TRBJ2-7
TGTGCCAGCAGCTCCCCGGTTGGGTCCTACGAGCAGTACTTC
CASSSPVGSYEQYF
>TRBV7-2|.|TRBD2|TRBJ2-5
TGTGCCAGCAGCTTAAGTTCCAGCGGGGGCCAAGAGACCCAGTACTTC
CASSLSSSGGQETQYF
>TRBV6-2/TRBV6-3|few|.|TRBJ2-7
TGTGCCAGCAGTGTTGGACAGCACTACGAGCAGTACTTC
CASSVGQHYEQYF
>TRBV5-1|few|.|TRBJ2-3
TGCGCCAGCACATCCGCTATAGCGGAGGGGGATACGCAGTATTTT
CASTSAIAEGDTQYF
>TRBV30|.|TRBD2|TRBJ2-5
TGTGCCTGTAAGGACCAGCGGGGGAAAGAGACCCAGTACTTC
CACKDQRGKETQYF
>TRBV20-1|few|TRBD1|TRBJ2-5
TGCAGTGCTCAAGCCGGGACAGGGGTTTTGGAGACCCAGTACTTC
CSAQAGTGVLETQYF
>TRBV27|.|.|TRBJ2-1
TGTGCCAACAGTTTATATTACGGGAACAATGAGCAGTTCTTC
CANSLYYGNNEQFF
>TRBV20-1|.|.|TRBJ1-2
TGCAGTGCTGGTGGACAGACCCTCTATGGCTACACCTTC
CSAGGQTLYGYTF
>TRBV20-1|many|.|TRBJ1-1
TGCAGTGCTAGAGTGGGCCTCGGGTACACTGAAGCTTTCTTT
CSARVGLGYTEAFF
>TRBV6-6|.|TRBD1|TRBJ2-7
TGTGCCAGCAGAGTGGGACAGGCTCTAGCCTACGAGCAGTACTTC
CASRVGQALAYEQYF
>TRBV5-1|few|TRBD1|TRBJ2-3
TGCGCCAGCAGCTTGGGAGGGGACAGCCACACAGATACGCAGTATTTT
CASSLGGDSHTDTQYF
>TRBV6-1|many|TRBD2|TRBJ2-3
TGTGCCAGCCCGCGGGGGGGCCGTCGGACAGATACGCAGTATTTT
CASPRGGRRTDTQYF
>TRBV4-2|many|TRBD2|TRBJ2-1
TGTGCCAGCAGCCAAAGACTAGCGGGGGTATACAATGAGCAGTTCTTC
CASSQRLAGVYNEQFF
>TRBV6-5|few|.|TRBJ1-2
TGTGCCAGCAGCCTGGACAGCTATGGCTACACCTTC
CASSLDSYGYTF
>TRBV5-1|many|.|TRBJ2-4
TGCGCCAGCAGCGCGGATGCCTTGAGAGGCAAAAACATTCAGTACTTC
CASSADALRGKNIQYF